This T cell receptor beta chain came from a study of CD8 T cells in Susac syndrome. Study outcomes and limitations: The study conceded that its TCR sequencing and HLA analysis involved relatively few individuals.

TEMRA cells underwent FACS enrichment and CD8+ and CD4+ T cells underwent negative isolation. CDR1 and CDR2 from the germline V gene are LNHNV and YYDKDF (reference sequence). Trimming took 0 bases from V and 2 from J, leaving 10 bases between them. There are 15 residues in the CDR3. For this clonotype: What it binds is not known.

After extraction with the RNeasy kit, about 0.45 to 1 ug of the RNA was reverse transcribed using random hexamers. TCRdb analysed the immunoSEQ multiplex PCR reads with MiXCR anew, one entry per CDR3 protein. Here the sample spans 200,000 to 250,000 distinct CDR3 sequences, around 93% being singletons. V gene TRBV15 combines with J gene TRBJ1-2; D not certain. This receptor was obtained from a human donor with multiple sclerosis. Sequencing was carried out using CD4+ T cells from PBMCs. The CDR3 reads CATSRDRVDNYGYTF. CDR3 sequence (DNA): TGTGCCACCAGCAGAGATCGGGTCGACAACTATGGCTACACCTTC.